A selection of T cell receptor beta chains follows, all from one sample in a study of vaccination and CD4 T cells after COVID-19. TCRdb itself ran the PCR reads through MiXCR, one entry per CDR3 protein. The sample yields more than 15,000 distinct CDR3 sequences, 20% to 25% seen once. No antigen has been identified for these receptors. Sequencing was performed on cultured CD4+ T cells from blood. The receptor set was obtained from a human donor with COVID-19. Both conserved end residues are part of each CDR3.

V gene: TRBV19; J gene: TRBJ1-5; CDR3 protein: CAIGGPGVPNQPQHF
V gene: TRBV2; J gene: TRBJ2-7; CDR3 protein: CASSAYGVEQYF
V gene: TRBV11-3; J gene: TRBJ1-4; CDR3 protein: CASSFSSGQGDEKLFF
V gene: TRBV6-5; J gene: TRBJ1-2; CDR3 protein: CASSYSDRGLSGYTF
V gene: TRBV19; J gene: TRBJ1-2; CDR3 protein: CASSRGEGAAYGYTF
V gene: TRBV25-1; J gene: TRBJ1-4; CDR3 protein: CASSEWRGEKLFF
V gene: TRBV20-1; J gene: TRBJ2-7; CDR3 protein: CSASRGASSYEQYF
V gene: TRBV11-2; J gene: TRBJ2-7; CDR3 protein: CASSPGRLYEQYF
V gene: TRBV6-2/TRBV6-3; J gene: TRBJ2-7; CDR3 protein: CASSYGGGGAYYEQYF
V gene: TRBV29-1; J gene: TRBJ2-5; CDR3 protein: CSVLLAGGQETQYF
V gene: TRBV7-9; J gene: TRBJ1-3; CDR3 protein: CASSLRGSGNTIYF
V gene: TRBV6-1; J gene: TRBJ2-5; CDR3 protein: CASSKEASGSQETQYF
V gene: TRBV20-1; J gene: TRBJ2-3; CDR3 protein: CSASASGGDTQYF
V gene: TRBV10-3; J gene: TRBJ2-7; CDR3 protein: CAISDGQGYEQYF
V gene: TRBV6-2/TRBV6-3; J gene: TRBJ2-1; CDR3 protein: CASRRLAGGSTDEQFF
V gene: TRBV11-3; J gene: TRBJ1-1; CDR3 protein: CASSLSLSGYSHTEAFF
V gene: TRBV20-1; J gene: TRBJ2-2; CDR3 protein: CSAEPRNTGELFF
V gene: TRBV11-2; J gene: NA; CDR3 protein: CASSPPSTDTQHF
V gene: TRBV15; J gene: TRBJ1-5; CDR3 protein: CATSRATGQGGNQPQHF
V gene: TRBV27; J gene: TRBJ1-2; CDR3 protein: CASSLPQGSSIGYTF
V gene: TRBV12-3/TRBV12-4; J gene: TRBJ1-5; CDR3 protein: CASSLAGGGQPQHF
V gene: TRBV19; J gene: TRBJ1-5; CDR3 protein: CATSYGQGGNQPQHF
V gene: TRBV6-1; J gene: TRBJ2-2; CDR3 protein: CASRWGQTSTGELFF
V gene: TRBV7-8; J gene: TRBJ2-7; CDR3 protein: CASSLVLAPIGADYEQYF
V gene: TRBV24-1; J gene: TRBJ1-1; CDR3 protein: CATPPVDTEAFF
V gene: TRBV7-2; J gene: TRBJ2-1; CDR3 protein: CASSPRDRENEQFF
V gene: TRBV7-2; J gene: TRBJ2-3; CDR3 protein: CASSLGGPSTDTQYF